Each of the 30 T cell receptor beta chains below was sequenced from the same sample in a study of technical replicates of blood from a few donors. Measured with immunoSEQ multiplex PCR; TCRdb has only the in-frame clones, and not every one. This sample carries about 50,000 clones, 95% to 96% of them seen once, and the ten largest clones take under 0.45%. Sequenced material: T cells isolated from PBMCs. Receptors were obtained from a human donor in good health.

The gene calls are TRBV27 and TRBJ2-7, with D perhaps TRBD2 (5 bases). CDR1 is MNHEY and CDR2 is SMNVEV in the germline V gene (reference sequence). The CDR3 length is 11 residues. Trimming took off 3 bases at V and 6 bases at J, with 6 bases between the two ends. CDR3: CASSFAGEQYF. In nucleotides, the CDR3 is TGTGCCAGCAGTTTCGCGGGCGAGCAGTACTTC.

The chain uses TRBV4-2 and TRBJ2-1; 12 bases map to TRBD2. Per germline, CDR1 LGHNA and CDR2 YNFKEQ. The trim removed 1 base at V and 10 bases at J, leaving 2 bases unmatched. The CDR3 has 14 amino acids. The CDR3: CASSQGLAGEEQFF. The CDR3, as DNA: TGTGCCAGCAGCCAAGGACTAGCGGGAGAAGAGCAGTTCTTC.

The V call is TRBV29-1, the J call TRBJ1-2, with D perhaps matching TRBD1 (6 bases). Germline V gene sequence: CDR1 SQVTM, CDR2 ANQGSEA. The CDR3 is 14 amino acids. Trimming stripped 7 bases from V and 4 bases from J, with 19 bases between. The CDR3 region has the DNA TGCAGCGCAGAGGTGGGGGGGCCTTTCTATGGCTACACCTTC. It is translated as CSAEVGGPFYGYTF.

This sequence joins TRBV29-1 and TRBJ2-5; tentatively, D is TRBD1 (6 bases). The J call may be faulty, since TRBJ2-7 better matches the DNA end. The CDR3 length is 10 residues. In germline, CDR1 is SQVTM, CDR2 ANQGSEA. CDR3 sequence (DNA): TGCAGCGAGAGGGGGTCCGAGCAGTACTTC. Protein sequence: CSERGSEQYF.

The chain links TRBV14 to TRBJ1-1; D uncertain. There are 12 residues in the CDR3. Germline V gene sequence: CDR1 SGHDN, CDR2 FVKESK. V was pared by 6 bases and J by 1 base, with 6 bases between. The CDR3 here is CASSAGNTEAFF. The DNA of the CDR3 is TGTGCCAGCAGTGCGGGGAACACTGAAGCTTTCTTT. The variable domain in full, with the rest retrieved from reference TRBV14 and TRBJ1-1, is EAGVTQFPSHSVIEKGQTVTLRCDPISGHDNLYWYRRVMGKEIKFLLHFVKESKQDESGMPNNRFLAERTGGTYSTLKVQPAELEDSGVYFCASSAGNTEAFFGQGTRLTVV.

The V call is TRBV13, the J call TRBJ1-2; 9 bases agree with TRBD1. The ends lost 1 base at V and 6 bases at J; junction bases unmatched: 9. From germline, CDR1 is PRHDT and CDR2 FYEKMQ (reference sequence). This CDR3 is 16 amino acids long. CDR3 in amino acids: CASSLEWDRDEDGYTF. CDR3 coding DNA: TGTGCCAGCAGCTTAGAGTGGGACAGGGACGAGGATGGCTACACCTTC.

The CDR3 is CASSPRRLAGLRETQYF. DNA of the CDR3: TGCGCCAGCAGCCCCAGACGACTAGCGGGACTCAGGGAGACCCAGTACTTC. The chain is built from TRBV5-1 and TRBJ2-5, with 11 nucleotides matching TRBD2. Per germline, CDR1 SGHRS and CDR2 YFSETQ. After removal of 4 bases from V and 5 bases from J, the junction contained 13 bases not matched to a gene. The CDR3 sequence is 17 residues long.

The chain is built from TRBV2 and TRBJ2-7; 7 nucleotides match TRBD1. From germline, CDR1 is SNHLY and CDR2 FYNNEI. J was trimmed by 3 bases and V by 8 bases; bases with no gene match: 10. The length of the CDR3 is 14 residues. DNA for the CDR3: TGTGCCAGCGTAAAACAACAGGGGTACTACGAGCAGTACTTC. This codes for CASVKQQGYYEQYF. The full variable domain, with the rest looked up from reference TRBV2 and TRBJ2-7, is EPEVTQTPSHQVTQMGQEVILRCVPISNHLYFYWYRQILGQKVEFLVSFYNNEISEKSEIFDDQFSVERPDGSNFTLKIRSTKLEDSAMYFCASVKQQGYYEQYFGPGTRLTVT.

The chain recombines TRBV28 with TRBJ2-3, with TRBD1 identical over 10 bases. Trimming took 9 bases from V and 6 from J; bases not matched to a gene: 6. Germline V CDR1 and CDR2: MDHEN, SYDVKM. The CDR3 has 13 amino acids. CDR3 DNA: TGTGCCAGAAAGACAGGGGGCAAGGATACGCAGTATTTT. This encodes CARKTGGKDTQYF.

This sequence joins TRBV7-3 and TRBJ1-1, with D perhaps matching TRBD1 (5 bases). Germline-derived CDR1 and CDR2 are SGHTA and FQGTGA. Between the trimmed V and J ends, which lost 2 bases and 2 bases, there was a span of 12 bases. The CDR3 extends over 15 amino acids. CDR3 protein: CASSLFRVGNTEAFF. CDR3 DNA: TGTGCCAGCAGCTTATTCAGGGTGGGAAACACTGAAGCTTTCTTT.

This clone was detected once. This chain links TRBV7-9 with TRBJ2-1; 7 bases align to TRBD2. Trimming removed 11 bases from V and 2 bases from J; junction bases left unmatched: 3. The germline V gene encodes CDR1 SEHNR and CDR2 FQNEAQ (reference sequence). The CDR3 spans 12 residues. The CDR3 sequence: CAAGVPYNEQFF. For the CDR3, the DNA is TGTGCCGCGGGGGTTCCCTACAATGAGCAGTTCTTC.

There are a few counts of this clone. The chain couples TRBV2 to TRBJ2-5; 8 bases match TRBD1. Germline CDR1 SNHLY, CDR2 FYNNEI. The V gene end was trimmed by 4 bases and the J gene end by 5 bases; junction bases not matched to a gene: 3. The CDR3 runs to 13 residues. The CDR3 DNA follows: TGTGCCAGCAGTGCTAACAGGGGGGAGACCCAGTACTTC. Translated, it gives CASSANRGETQYF.

The chain has TRBV9 and TRBJ2-7, with a weak D call TRBD2 (7 bases). Germline V lookup: CDR1 SGDLS, CDR2 YYNGEE. Deletions cut 4 bases from V and 4 bases from J, with 21 bases between. The CDR3 has 16 residues. CDR3 sequence (DNA): TGTGCCAGCAGCAGGTCTTCGGGGGGCGCTTTTTACGAGCAGTACTTC. Encoded protein: CASSRSSGGAFYEQYF.

The gene calls are TRBV4-1 and TRBJ1-2; weak D call: TRBD1 (5 bases). Germline CDR1 reads MGHRA; CDR2 reads YSYEKL. The CDR3 consists of 18 residues. V was cut by 1 base and J by 0 bases, with 18 bases left in between. CDR3 nucleotide sequence: TGCGCCAGCAGCCAAGGTATCCGACTGACAGACACTAACTATGGCTACACCTTC. Protein sequence: CASSQGIRLTDTNYGYTF.

V is TRBV4-2 and J is TRBJ2-3; unclear D gene. The CDR3 loop spans 14 amino acids. Germline V CDR1 and CDR2: LGHNA, YNFKEQ. Trimming took 3 bases from V and 2 from J, leaving 9 bases between them. CDR3 sequence reads: CASSHASNTDTQYF. The CDR3 nucleotides are TGTGCCAGCAGCCATGCCTCTAACACAGATACGCAGTATTTT.

The chain employs TRBV25-1 and TRBJ2-3; D is possibly TRBD2 (5 bases). Germline lookup yields CDR1 MGHDK and CDR2 SYGVNS. Trimming stripped 5 bases from V and 8 bases from J, with 17 bases between. The CDR3 is 14 amino acids. The CDR3 DNA sequence: TGTGCCAGCAGTAGAGGGCGGCCGGAGGCTACGCAGTATTTT. Protein sequence: CASSRGRPEATQYF.

Of note for this clone: The junction departs from the called germline gene at one end, perhaps through a read error. V usage is TRBV10-2 and J usage is TRBJ1-1; D is perhaps TRBD1 (6 bases). The CDR3 consists of 14 residues. From germline, CDR1 is WSHSY and CDR2 SAAADI. CDR3 region: CASSELTGNAEAFF. CDR3 bases: TGCGCCAGCAGTGAGTTAACAGGGAACGCTGAAGCTTTCTTT.

The chain has TRBV12-5 and TRBJ1-2; D is unresolved. The CDR3 has 13 residues. Trimming removed 2 bases at V and 7 bases at J, with 11 bases between. CDR1 is LGHNT, CDR2 FRNRAP, per germline. The CDR3 sequence: CASGLPPGRGYTF. The CDR3 DNA is TGTGCTAGTGGTTTGCCTCCTGGGCGTGGCTACACCTTC. Filled out from reference TRBV12-5 and TRBJ1-2, the complete variable domain reads DARVTQTPRHKVTEMGQEVTMRCQPILGHNTVFWYRQTMMQGLELLAYFRNRAPLDDSGMPKDRFSAEMPDATLATLKIQPSEPRDSAVYFCASGLPPGRGYTFGSGTRLTVV.

The chain links TRBV19 to TRBJ2-2; 7 bases agree with TRBD1. This CDR3 contains 16 residues. The junction had 11 bases not matched to a gene; V was cut back by 10 bases and J by 0 bases. Germline V gene data show CDR1 as LNHDA and CDR2 as SQIVND (reference sequence). The CDR3 sequence is CATRVTGHANTGELFF. CDR3 DNA sequence: TGTGCCACCCGCGTGACAGGGCACGCGAACACCGGGGAGCTGTTTTTT.

The chain combines TRBV20-1 with TRBJ1-2, with D perhaps TRBD1 (5 bases). Looked up from germline, CDR1 is DFQATT and CDR2 is SNEGSKA (reference sequence). V was trimmed by 3 bases and J by 10 bases, leaving 9 bases between them. This CDR3 contains 10 residues. CDR3 sequence (DNA): TGCAGTGCTAGGAGGGACTACTACACCTTC. Translated: CSARRDYYTF.

V usage is TRBV9 and J usage is TRBJ2-7, with D perhaps TRBD2 (5 bases). Germline V lookup: CDR1 SGDLS, CDR2 YYNGEE. This CDR3 spans 14 amino acids. Trimming took off 0 bases at V and 4 bases at J, with 11 bases between the two ends. The CDR3 coding sequence is TGTGCCAGCAGCGTAGATCTAGCCCAGTACGAGCAGTACTTC. It codes for CASSVDLAQYEQYF. The variable domain in full, completed from reference TRBV9 and TRBJ2-7, reads DSGVTQTPKHLITATGQRVTLRCSPRSGDLSVYWYQQSLDQGLQFLIQYYNGEERAKGNILERFSAQQFPDLHSELNLSSLELGDSALYFCASSVDLAQYEQYFGPGTRLTVT.

The genes are TRBV4-1 and TRBJ1-2; D may be TRBD1 (5 bases). The germline V gene encodes CDR1 MGHRA and CDR2 YSYEKL. The CDR3 loop spans 16 amino acids. Trimming pared 4 bases from V and 3 bases from J, leaving 18 bases between. The CDR3: CASSLRVFQQDYGYTF. The CDR3 DNA is TGCGCCAGCAGCCTAAGGGTGTTTCAACAGGACTATGGCTACACCTTC.

The chain links TRBV5-6 to TRBJ1-1; 7 nucleotides agree with TRBD1. The CDR3 has 14 amino acids. CDR1 is SGHDT and CDR2 is YYEEEE in the germline V gene. Trimming at V came to 6 bases and at J to 1 base, leaving 6 bases not matched to a gene. Here the CDR3 reads CASIKQGGNTEAFF. In nucleotides, the CDR3 is TGTGCCAGCATAAAGCAGGGGGGGAACACTGAAGCTTTCTTT.

The chain couples TRBV6-5 to TRBJ2-7, with a tentative D call TRBD1 (5 bases). The CDR3 contains 15 residues. Trimming took 7 bases from V and 1 from J, leaving 17 bases between them. CDR1 and CDR2 (germline): MNHEY, SVGAGI. The CDR3 DNA sequence: TGTGCCAGCAATCGAGACAGCCACCATTCCTACGAGCAGTACTTC. Protein: CASNRDSHHSYEQYF.

The chain joins TRBV7-2 to TRBJ2-1; 8 positions agree with TRBD2. The V gene's germline CDR1 is SGHTA and CDR2 FQGNSA. J was trimmed by 5 bases and V by 5 bases; bases with no gene match: 11. There are 16 residues in the CDR3. CDR3 region: CASSALSGKWHNEQFF. CDR3 nucleotides: TGTGCCAGCAGCGCGCTTAGCGGGAAGTGGCACAATGAGCAGTTCTTC.

J is TRBJ2-3 and V is TRBV5-1; 9 positions match TRBD2. J gave up 9 bases and V 1 base, and 12 bases lay outside the gene matches. CDR3 length: 16 residues. Germline lookup yields CDR1 SGHRS and CDR2 YFSETQ. The CDR3 nucleotides read TGCGCCAGCAGCTTGAGTCCTAGCGGGGCAACCGAAACGCAGTATTTT. This encodes CASSLSPSGATETQYF.

V usage is TRBV11-3 and J usage is TRBJ1-3; D not resolved. The germline V gene encodes CDR1 SGHNT and CDR2 YENEEA. The V end lost 2 bases, the J end lost 1 base, and 6 bases lay between the germline ends. The CDR3 runs to 14 residues. The DNA of the CDR3 is TGTGCCAGCAGCTTATCCGGGTCTGGAAACACCATATATTTT. Translated, it gives CASSLSGSGNTIYF.

This chain uses TRBV28 with TRBJ2-2; D is possibly TRBD2 (6 bases). CDR1 and CDR2 from the germline V gene are MDHEN and SYDVKM. V lost 3 bases to trimming and J lost 4 bases, with 15 bases between them. The CDR3 length is 16 residues. The CDR3 bases are TGTGCCAGCAGTTTCTCGGCGGGGTTGGGCACCGGGGAGCTGTTTTTT. It specifies CASSFSAGLGTGELFF.

This rearrangement joins TRBV7-9 to TRBJ2-6; TRBD1 matches 9 bases. The length of the CDR3 is 18 residues. V dropped 1 base and J dropped 3; count of bases not matched to a gene: 7. Germline V CDR1 and CDR2: SEHNR, FQNEAQ (reference sequence). For the CDR3, the DNA is TGTGCCAGCAGCTTAGGGTGGACAGGGGCTAATGGGGCCAACGTCCTGACTTTC. Translation: CASSLGWTGANGANVLTF.

This chain joins TRBV5-6 and TRBJ2-2; the D is unclear. CDR1 and CDR2 (germline): SGHDT, YYEEEE. With 2 bases removed from V and 0 bases from J, the gap between germline ends came to 8 bases. The CDR3 spans 15 residues. CDR3 DNA sequence: TGTGCCAGCAGCTTTATTAAATCGAACACCGGGGAGCTGTTTTTT. Its protein product is CASSFIKSNTGELFF.